What follows is one T cell receptor beta chain and its context. The antigen remains unidentified. TCRdb passed the reads through MiXCR, listing each CDR3 protein once. There are about 830,000 distinct CDR3 sequences in the sample; 32% occur only once, and under 15% lies in the top ten. The sample originates from a study of T cell repertoires in cytomegalovirus infection. The junction had 8 bases not matched to a gene; V was cut back by 3 bases and J by 7 bases. Germline V gene data show CDR1 as SGHAT and CDR2 as FQNNGV. This CDR3 is built from 15 residues. Study-wide results and limits: Using cumulative public TCR beta family frequency, the authors identified those who carried CMV together with the relevant HLA. Clonotypes of TCR beta that were HLA-C-restricted and CMV-specific dominated the ex vivo response.

This chain uses TRBV11-2 with TRBJ2-1, with 8 bases aligning to TRBD1. The sample here was cultured CD8+ T cells from PBMCs, taken from culture after CMV antigen stimulation. The TCR was taken from a human donor in good health (CMV status not recorded). Some clones in this sample may be carry-over from other donors' samples. The CDR3 nucleotides read TGTGCCAGCAGCTTTAAACCGACAGGGGAGAATGAGCAGTTCTTC. Protein product: CASSFKPTGENEQFF.